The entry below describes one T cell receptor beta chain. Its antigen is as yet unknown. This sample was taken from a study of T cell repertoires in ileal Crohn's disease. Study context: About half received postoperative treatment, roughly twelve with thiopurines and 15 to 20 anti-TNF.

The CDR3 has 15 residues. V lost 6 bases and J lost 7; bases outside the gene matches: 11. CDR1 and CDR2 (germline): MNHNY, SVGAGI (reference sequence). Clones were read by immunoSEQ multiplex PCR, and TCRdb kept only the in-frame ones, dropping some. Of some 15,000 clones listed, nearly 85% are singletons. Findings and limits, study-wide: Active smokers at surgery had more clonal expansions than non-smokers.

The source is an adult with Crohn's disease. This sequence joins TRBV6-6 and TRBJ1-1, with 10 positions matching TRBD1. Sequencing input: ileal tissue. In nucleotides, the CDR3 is TGTGCCAGCAGGCCTCCGGGACAGGGGTTAGGTGAAGCTTTCTTT. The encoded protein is CASRPPGQGLGEAFF.